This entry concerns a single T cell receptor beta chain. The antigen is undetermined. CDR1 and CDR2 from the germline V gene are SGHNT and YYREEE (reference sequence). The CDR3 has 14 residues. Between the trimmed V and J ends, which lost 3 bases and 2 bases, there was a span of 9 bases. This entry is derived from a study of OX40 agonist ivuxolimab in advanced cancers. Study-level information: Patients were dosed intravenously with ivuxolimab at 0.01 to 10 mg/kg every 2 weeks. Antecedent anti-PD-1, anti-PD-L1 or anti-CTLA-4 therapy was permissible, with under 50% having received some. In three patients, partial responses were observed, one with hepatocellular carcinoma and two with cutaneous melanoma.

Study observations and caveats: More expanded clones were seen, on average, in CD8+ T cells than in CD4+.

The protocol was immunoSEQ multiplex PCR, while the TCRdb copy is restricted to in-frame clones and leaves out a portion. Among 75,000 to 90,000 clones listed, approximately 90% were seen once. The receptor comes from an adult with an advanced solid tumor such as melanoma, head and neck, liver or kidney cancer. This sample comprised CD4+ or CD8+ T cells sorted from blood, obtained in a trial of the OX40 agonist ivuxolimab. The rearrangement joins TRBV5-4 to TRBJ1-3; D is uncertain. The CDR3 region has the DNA TGTGCCAGCAGCTCCCGTGTACCTGGAAACACCATATATTTT. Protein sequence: CASSSRVPGNTIYF.